These 9 T cell receptor beta chains were sequenced from one sample in a study of shared T cell receptors in the human thymus (dated by TCRdb to about 2021). Receptor amplification or capture employed the immunoSEQ multiplex PCR assay. TCRdb carries this immuneACCESS record with in-frame sequences only. Its versions omit some clonotypes, under half of them owing to an unresolved V gene in the studies checked, with the rest unexplained. In this sample the table shows 700,000 or so clones, roughly 88% of which occur a single time. The ten largest clones capture roughly 0.01% of the sample. These data were likewise used in another study, on human thymus T cells.

The material sequenced was thymocytes. The origin of the receptors is a girl in the first two years of life with a congenital heart defect. Donor details come from another sample of the same person, matched by shared clones.

The V gene is TRBV19, the J gene TRBJ1-5; 7 nucleotides line up with TRBD1. V was clipped by 5 bases and J by 2 bases; unmatched bases: 9. Germline CDR1 is LNHDA and CDR2 is SQIVND (reference sequence). CDR3 length equals 16 residues. The CDR3 DNA follows: TGTGCCAGTAGTCAGACAGGGAGCGCCGGCAATCAGCCCCAGCATTTT. This encodes CASSQTGSAGNQPQHF. Using reference TRBV19 and TRBJ1-5 for the parts outside the CDR3, the full variable domain is DGGITQSPKYLFRKEGQNVTLSCEQNLNHDAMYWYRQDPGQGLRLIYYSQIVNDFQKGDIAEGYSVSREKKESFPLTVTSAQKNPTAFYLCASSQTGSAGNQPQHFGDGTRLSIL.

The rearrangement uses TRBV27 and TRBJ2-7; no definite D call. The CDR3 totals 14 residues. V gave up 2 bases and J gave up 6 bases, with 14 bases separating them. CDR1 MNHEY and CDR2 SMNVEV come from the germline V gene (reference sequence). The CDR3 DNA sequence: TGTGCCAGCAGTTTACGACGCAAACCGGGCGAGCAGTACTTC. Translation gives CASSLRRKPGEQYF.

This rearrangement joins TRBV4-3 to TRBJ1-2; TRBD1 aligns across 8 bases. V gave up 1 base and J gave up 4 bases; unmatched junction bases: 8. The CDR3 runs 16 residues. The germline V gene has CDR1 LGHNA and CDR2 YSLEER. CDR3 DNA: TGCGCCAGCAGCCAAGCGCTTCAGACAGGGGTCTATGGCTACACCTTC. Encoded protein: CASSQALQTGVYGYTF.

There are a few counts of this clone. The rearrangement joins TRBV28 to TRBJ1-2, with 7 bases fitting TRBD1. Germline V lookup: CDR1 MDHEN, CDR2 SYDVKM. Germline trimming cut 6 bases from V and 1 base from J; bases unmatched to any gene: 20. The CDR3 length is 19 residues. The CDR3 loop is CASRQYSKPGQCFNYGYTF. Here the CDR3 DNA reads TGTGCCAGCAGGCAATACTCCAAACCGGGACAGTGCTTTAACTATGGCTACACCTTC.

The rearrangement links TRBV11-2 to TRBJ2-5, with 7 bases aligning to TRBD1. With V trimmed by 1 base and J by 0 bases, 8 bases remained unmatched. Germline V CDR1 and CDR2: SGHAT, FQNNGV. The CDR3 has 17 amino acids. CDR3 loop: CASSLAWDRAYQETQYF. CDR3 in DNA: TGTGCCAGCAGCTTAGCCTGGGACAGAGCGTACCAAGAGACCCAGTACTTC.

The chain uses TRBV21-1 and TRBJ2-1; the D call of TRBD2 is as the table states it, not checked on the DNA. TRBV21-1 is a pseudogene. The CDR3 has 17 residues. For the CDR3, the DNA is TGTGCCAGTTGGACAGGGGATCTAGCGGGGGGTTACAATGAGCAGTTCTTC. It codes for CASWTGDLAGGYNEQFF.

V gene TRBV5-4 combines with J gene TRBJ2-7; the match to TRBD1 covers 8 bases. The V and J ends lost 0 bases and 3 bases, in that order; junction bases with no gene match: 14. The germline V gene has CDR1 SGHNT and CDR2 YYREEE (reference sequence). CDR3 length: 18 amino acids. CDR3 sequence reads: CASSLGPPGQGEYYEQYF. DNA of the CDR3: TGTGCCAGCAGCTTGGGCCCCCCCGGACAGGGAGAATACTACGAGCAGTACTTC. The entire variable domain, with the rest obtained from reference TRBV5-4 and TRBJ2-7, is as follows: ETGVTQSPTHLIKTRGQQVTLRCSSQSGHNTVSWYQQALGQGPQFIFQYYREEENGRGNFPPRFSGLQFPNYSSELNVNALELDDSALYLCASSLGPPGQGEYYEQYFGPGTRLTVT.

This chain joins TRBV19 and TRBJ2-5; D is perhaps TRBD2 (6 bases). Germline-derived CDR1 and CDR2 are LNHDA and SQIVND (reference sequence). The CDR3 spans 17 residues. V lost 0 bases and J 5 bases, leaving 19 bases between the germline ends. In nucleotides, the CDR3 is TGTGCCAGTAGTATAGACGCTAAGGGATCCGGAGGGGAGACCCAGTACTTC. As protein: CASSIDAKGSGGETQYF.

The chain couples TRBV5-1 to TRBJ1-4, with TRBD1 identical over 9 bases. The germline CDR1 and CDR2 sequences are SGHRS and YFSETQ. V dropped 4 bases and J dropped 10; count of bases not matched to a gene: 8. This CDR3 is built from 14 residues. CDR3 in DNA: TGCGCCAGCAGCGACCCGGACAGGGGTCCAAAACTGTTTTTT. Protein product: CASSDPDRGPKLFF.